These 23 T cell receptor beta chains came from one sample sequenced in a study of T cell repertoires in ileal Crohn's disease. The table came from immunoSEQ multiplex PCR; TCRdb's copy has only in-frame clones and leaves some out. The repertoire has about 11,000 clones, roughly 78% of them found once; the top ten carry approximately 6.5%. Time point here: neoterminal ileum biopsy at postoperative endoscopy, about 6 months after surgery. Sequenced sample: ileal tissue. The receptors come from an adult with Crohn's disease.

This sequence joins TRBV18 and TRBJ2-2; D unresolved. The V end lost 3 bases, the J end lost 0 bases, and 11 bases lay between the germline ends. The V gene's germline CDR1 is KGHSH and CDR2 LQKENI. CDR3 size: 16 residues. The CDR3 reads CASSPLRSTNTGELFF. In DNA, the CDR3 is TGTGCCAGCTCACCCCTAAGGAGTACGAACACCGGGGAGCTGTTTTTT. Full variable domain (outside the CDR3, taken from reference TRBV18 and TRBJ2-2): NAGVMQNPRHLVRRRGQEARLRCSPMKGHSHVYWYRQLPEEGLKFMVYLQKENIIDESGMPKERFSAEFPKEGPSILRIQQVVRGDSAAYFCASSPLRSTNTGELFFGEGSRLTVL.

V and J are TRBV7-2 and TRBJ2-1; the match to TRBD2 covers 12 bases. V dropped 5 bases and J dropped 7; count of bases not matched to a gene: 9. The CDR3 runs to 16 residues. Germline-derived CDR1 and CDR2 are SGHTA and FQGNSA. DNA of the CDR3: TGTGCCAGCAGCCCTAGGACTAGCGGGGCTAGAAATGAGCAGTTCTTC. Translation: CASSPRTSGARNEQFF.

The CDR3 here is CASSPRTGKNLYEQYF. In DNA form, the CDR3 reads TGTGCCAGTAGTCCCCGTACAGGGAAAAATCTCTACGAGCAGTACTTC. This rearrangement joins TRBV19 to TRBJ2-7, with TRBD1 as a possible D gene (6 bases). The CDR3 contains 16 residues. Germline V gives CDR1 LNHDA, CDR2 SQIVND (reference sequence). V gave up 5 bases and J gave up 3 bases, with 20 bases separating them.

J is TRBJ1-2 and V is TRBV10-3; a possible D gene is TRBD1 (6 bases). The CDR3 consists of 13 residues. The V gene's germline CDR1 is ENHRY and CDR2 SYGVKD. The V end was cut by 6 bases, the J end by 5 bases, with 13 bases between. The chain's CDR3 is CAIRQQGPYGYTF. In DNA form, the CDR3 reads TGTGCCATCAGGCAACAGGGTCCGTATGGCTACACCTTC.

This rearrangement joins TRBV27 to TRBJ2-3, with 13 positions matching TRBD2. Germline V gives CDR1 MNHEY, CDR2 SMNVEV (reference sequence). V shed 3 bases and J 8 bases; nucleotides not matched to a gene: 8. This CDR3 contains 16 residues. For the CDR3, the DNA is TGTGCCAGCAGTTTTGGACTAGCGGGGGACACGGGTACGCAGTATTTT. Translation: CASSFGLAGDTGTQYF.

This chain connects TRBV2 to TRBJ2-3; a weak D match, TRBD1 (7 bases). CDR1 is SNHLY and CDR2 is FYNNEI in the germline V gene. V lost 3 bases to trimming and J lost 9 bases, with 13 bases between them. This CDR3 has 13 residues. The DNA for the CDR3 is TGTGCCAGCAGTGAGGATTCAGGGGGGACGCAGTATTTT. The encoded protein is CASSEDSGGTQYF.

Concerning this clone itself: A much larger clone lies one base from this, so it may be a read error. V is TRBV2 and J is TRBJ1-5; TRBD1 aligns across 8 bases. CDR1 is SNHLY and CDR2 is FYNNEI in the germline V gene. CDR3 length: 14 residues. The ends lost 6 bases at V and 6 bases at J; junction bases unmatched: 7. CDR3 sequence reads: CASSPGTGPQPQHF. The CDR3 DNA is TGTGCCAGCAGCCCCGGGACAGGCCCTCAGCCCCAGCATTTT.

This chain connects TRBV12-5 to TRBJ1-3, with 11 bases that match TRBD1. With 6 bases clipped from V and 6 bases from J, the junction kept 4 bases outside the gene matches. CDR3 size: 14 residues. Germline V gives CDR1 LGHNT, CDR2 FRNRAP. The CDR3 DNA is TGTGCTAGTGGCCTGGGACAGGGGGAAAACACCATATATTTT. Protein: CASGLGQGENTIYF.

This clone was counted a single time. The CDR3 bases are TGTGCCAGCAGATGGGTGAACGGGGGAACTGAAGCTTTCTTT. Its protein is CASRWVNGGTEAFF. The V gene is TRBV27, the J gene TRBJ1-1, with a weak D call TRBD1 (5 bases). Germline assignment: CDR1 MNHEY and CDR2 SMNVEV (reference sequence). The CDR3 contains 14 residues. Between the trimmed V and J ends, which lost 6 bases and 5 bases, there was a span of 16 bases.

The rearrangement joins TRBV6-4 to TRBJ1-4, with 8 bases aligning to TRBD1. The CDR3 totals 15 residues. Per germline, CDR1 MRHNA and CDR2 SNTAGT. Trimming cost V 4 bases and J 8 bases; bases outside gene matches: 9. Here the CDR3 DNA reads TGTGCCAGCAGTGCAGACAGGGGATGGATAGAAAAACTGTTTTTT. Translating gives CASSADRGWIEKLFF.

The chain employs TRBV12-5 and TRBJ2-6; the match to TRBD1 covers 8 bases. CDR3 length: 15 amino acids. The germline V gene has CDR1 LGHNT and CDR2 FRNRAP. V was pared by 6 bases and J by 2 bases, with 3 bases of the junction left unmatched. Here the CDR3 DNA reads TGTGCTAGTGGACAGGGACAGGCTGGGGCCAACGTCCTGACTTTC. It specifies CASGQGQAGANVLTF.

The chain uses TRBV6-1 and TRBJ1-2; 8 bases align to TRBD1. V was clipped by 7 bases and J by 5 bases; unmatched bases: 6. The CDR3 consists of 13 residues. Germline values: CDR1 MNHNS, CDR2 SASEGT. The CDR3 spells CASTGQGGYGYTF. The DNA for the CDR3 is TGTGCCAGCACCGGACAGGGAGGTTATGGCTACACCTTC.

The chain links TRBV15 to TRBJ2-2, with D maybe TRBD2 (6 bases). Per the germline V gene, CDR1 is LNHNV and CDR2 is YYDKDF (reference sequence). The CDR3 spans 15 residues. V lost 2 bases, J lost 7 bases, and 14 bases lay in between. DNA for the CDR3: TGTGCCACCAGCAGACCCCGGGACTTTGGCGGGGAGCTGTTTTTT. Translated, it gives CATSRPRDFGGELFF.

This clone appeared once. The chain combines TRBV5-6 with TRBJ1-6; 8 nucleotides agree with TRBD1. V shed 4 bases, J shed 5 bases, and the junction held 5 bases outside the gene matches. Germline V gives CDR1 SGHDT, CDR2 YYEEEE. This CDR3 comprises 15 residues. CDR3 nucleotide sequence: TGTGCCAGCAGCCTGCTACAGGGGGATAATTCACCCCTCCACTTT. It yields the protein CASSLLQGDNSPLHF.

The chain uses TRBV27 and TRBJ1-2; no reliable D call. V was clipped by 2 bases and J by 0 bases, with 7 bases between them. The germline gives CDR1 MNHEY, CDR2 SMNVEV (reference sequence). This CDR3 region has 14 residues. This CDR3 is CASSLAGSNYGYTF. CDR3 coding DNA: TGTGCCAGCAGTTTAGCAGGATCTAACTATGGCTACACCTTC.

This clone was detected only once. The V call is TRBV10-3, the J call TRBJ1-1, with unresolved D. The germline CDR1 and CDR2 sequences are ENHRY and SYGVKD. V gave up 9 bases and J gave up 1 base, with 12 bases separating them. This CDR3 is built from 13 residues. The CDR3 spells CAISGSPNTEAFF. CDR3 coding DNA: TGTGCCATATCGGGATCCCCGAACACTGAAGCTTTCTTT.

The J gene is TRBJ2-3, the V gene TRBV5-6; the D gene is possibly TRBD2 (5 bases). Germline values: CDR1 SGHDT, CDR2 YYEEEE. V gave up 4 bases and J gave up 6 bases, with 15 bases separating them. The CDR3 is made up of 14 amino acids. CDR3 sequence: CASSQRARRDTQYF. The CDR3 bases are TGTGCCAGCAGCCAGAGAGCAAGGAGGGATACGCAGTATTTT.

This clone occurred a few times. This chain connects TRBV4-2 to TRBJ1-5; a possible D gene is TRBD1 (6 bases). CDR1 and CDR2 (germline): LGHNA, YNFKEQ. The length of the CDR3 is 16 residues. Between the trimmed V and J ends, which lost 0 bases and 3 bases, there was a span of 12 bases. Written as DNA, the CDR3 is TGTGCCAGCAGCCAAGAAGGACAGTCCTTCAATCAGCCCCAGCATTTT. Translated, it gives CASSQEGQSFNQPQHF.

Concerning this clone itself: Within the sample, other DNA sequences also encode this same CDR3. In DNA form, the CDR3 reads TGTGCCAGCAGTGAAGCGGGGGGAACCGGGCAGCCCCAGCATTTT. Its translation: CASSEAGGTGQPQHF. The rearrangement joins TRBV6-1 to TRBJ1-5; TRBD1 might be the D (5 bases). The V end lost 0 bases, the J end lost 7 bases, and 13 bases lay between the germline ends. Germline assignment: CDR1 MNHNS and CDR2 SASEGT. This CDR3 is built from 15 residues.

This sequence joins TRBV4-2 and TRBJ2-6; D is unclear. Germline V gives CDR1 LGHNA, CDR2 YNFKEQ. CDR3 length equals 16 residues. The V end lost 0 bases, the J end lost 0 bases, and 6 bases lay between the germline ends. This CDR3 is CASSQDSISGANVLTF. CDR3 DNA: TGTGCCAGCAGCCAAGATAGCATCTCTGGGGCCAACGTCCTGACTTTC.

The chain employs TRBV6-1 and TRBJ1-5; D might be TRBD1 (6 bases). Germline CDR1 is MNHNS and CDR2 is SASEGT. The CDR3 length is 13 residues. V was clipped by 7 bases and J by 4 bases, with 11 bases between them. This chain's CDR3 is CASNRQENQPQHF. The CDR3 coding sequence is TGTGCCAGCAACAGACAGGAAAATCAGCCCCAGCATTTT.

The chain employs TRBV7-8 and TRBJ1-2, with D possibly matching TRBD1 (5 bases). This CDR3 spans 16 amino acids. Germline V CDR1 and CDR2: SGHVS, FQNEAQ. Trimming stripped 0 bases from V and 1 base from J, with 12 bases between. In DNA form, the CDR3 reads TGTGCCAGCAGCTTAGCGACCGGGGGATTTAACTATGGCTACACCTTC. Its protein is CASSLATGGFNYGYTF.

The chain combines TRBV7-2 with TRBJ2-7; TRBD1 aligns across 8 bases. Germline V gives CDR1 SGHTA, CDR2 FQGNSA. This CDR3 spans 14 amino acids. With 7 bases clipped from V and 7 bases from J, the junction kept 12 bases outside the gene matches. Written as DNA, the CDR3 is TGTGCCAGCAAGTCCGACAGGGGACCTCGAGAGCAGTACTTC. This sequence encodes CASKSDRGPREQYF.